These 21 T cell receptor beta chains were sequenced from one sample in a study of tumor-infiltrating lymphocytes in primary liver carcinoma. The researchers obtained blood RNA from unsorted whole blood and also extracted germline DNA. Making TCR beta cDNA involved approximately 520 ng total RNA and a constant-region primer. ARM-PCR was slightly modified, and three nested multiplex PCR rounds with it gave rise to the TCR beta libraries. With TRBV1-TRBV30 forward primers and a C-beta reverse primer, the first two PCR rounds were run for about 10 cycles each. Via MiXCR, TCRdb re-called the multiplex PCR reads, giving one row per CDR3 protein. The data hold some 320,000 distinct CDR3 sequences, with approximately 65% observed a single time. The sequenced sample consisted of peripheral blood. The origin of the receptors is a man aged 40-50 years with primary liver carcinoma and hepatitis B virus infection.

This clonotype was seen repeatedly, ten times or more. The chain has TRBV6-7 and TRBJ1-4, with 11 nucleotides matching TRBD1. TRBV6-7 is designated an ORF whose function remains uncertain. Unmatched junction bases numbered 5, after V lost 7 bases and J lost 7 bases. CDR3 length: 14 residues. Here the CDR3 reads CASITGQGVEKLFF. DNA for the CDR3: TGTGCCAGCATAACGGGACAGGGGGTTGAAAAACTGTTTTTT.

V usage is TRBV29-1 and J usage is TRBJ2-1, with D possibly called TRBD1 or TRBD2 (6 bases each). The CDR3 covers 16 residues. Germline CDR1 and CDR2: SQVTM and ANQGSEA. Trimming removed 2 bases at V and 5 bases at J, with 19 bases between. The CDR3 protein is CSVESVEGGTNNEQFF. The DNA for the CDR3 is TGCAGCGTTGAATCTGTAGAGGGGGGAACCAACAATGAGCAGTTCTTC.

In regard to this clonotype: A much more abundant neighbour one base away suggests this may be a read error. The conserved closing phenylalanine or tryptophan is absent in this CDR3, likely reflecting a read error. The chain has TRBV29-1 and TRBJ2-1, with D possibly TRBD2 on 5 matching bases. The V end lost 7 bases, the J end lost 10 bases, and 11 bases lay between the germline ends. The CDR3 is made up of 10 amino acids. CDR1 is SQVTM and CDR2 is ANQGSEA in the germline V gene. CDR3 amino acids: CSAEVGEQFL. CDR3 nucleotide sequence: TGCAGCGCGGAGGTTGGAGAGCAGTTCCTC.

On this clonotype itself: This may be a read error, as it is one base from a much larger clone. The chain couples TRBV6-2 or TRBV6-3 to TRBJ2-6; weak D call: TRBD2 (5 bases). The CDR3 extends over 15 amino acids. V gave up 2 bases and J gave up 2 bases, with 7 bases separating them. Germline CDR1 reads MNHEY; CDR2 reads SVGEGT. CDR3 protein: CASSYEGAGANVLTF. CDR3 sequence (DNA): TGTGCCAGCAGTTACGAGGGCGCTGGGGCCAACGTCCTGACTTTC.

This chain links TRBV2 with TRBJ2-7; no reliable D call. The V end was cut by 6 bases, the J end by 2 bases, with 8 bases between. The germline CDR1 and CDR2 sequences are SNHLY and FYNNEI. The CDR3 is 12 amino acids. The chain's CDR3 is CASSDVTYEQYF. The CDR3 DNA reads TGTGCCAGCAGCGATGTCACCTACGAGCAGTACTTC.

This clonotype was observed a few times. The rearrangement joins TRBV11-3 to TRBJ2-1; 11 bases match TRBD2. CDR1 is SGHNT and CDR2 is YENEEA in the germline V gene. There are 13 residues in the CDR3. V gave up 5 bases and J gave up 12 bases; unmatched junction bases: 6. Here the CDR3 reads CASSVLAGAGQFF. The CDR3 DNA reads TGTGCCAGCAGCGTACTAGCGGGAGCCGGGCAGTTCTTC.

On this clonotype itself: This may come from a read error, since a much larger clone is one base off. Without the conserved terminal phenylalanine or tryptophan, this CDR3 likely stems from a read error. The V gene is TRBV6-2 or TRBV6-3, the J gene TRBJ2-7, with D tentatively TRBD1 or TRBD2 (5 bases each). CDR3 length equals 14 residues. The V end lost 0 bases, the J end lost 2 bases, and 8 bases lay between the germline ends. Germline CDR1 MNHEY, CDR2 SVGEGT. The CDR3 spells CASSYSLGAYEQYL. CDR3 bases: TGTGCCAGCAGTTACTCTTTGGGGGCCTACGAGCAGTACCTC.

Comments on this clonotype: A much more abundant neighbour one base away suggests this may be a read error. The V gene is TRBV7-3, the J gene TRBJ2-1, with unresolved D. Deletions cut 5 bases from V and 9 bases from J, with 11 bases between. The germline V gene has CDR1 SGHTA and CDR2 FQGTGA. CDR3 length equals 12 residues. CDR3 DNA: TGTGCCAGCAGCCGAGGATGTAGTGAGCAGTTCTTC. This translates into CASSRGCSEQFF.

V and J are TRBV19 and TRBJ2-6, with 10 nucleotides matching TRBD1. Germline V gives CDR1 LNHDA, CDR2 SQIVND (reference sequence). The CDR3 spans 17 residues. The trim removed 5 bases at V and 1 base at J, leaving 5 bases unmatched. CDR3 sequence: CASSATGGGSGANVLTF. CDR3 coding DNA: TGTGCCAGTAGTGCGACAGGGGGCGGATCTGGGGCCAACGTCCTGACTTTC.

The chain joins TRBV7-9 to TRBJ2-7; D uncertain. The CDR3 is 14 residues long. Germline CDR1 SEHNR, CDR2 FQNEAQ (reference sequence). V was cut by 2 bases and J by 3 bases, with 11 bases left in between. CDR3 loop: CASSLRSIGYEQYF. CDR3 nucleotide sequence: TGTGCCAGCAGCTTAAGGTCTATAGGCTACGAGCAGTACTTC.

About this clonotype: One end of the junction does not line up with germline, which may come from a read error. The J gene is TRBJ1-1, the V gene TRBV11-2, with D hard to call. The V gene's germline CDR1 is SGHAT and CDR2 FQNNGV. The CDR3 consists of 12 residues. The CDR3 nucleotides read TGTGCCAGCAGCCCCGGGCAACATGAAGATTTCTTT. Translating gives CASSPGQHEDFF.

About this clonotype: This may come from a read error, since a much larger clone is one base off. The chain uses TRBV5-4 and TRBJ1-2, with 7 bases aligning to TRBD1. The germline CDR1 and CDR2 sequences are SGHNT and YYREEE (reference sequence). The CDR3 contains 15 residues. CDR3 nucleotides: TGTGCCAGCAGCACCGAGACAGGGTTTAACTATGGCTACATCTTC. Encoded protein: CASSTETGFNYGYIF. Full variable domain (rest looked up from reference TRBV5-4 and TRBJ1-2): ETGVTQSPTHLIKTRGQQVTLRCSSQSGHNTVSWYQQALGQGPQFIFQYYREEENGRGNFPPRFSGLQFPNYSSELNVNALELDDSALYLCASSTETGFNYGYIFGSGTRLTVV.

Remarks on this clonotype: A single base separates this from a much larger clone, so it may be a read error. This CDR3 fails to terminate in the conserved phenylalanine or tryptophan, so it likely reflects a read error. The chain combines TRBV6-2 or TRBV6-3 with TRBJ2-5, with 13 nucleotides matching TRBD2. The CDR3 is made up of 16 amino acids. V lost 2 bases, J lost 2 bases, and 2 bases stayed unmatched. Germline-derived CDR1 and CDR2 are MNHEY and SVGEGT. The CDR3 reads CASSYPGLAGQETQYL. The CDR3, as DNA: TGTGCCAGCAGTTACCCGGGACTAGCGGGACAAGAGACCCAGTACTTA.

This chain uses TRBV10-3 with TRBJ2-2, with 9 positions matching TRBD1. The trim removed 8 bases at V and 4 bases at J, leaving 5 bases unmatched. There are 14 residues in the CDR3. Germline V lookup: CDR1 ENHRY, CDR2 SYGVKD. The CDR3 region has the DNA TGTGCCATCCAGGGGACAGGGAGCACCGGGGAGCTGTTTTTT. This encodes CAIQGTGSTGELFF.

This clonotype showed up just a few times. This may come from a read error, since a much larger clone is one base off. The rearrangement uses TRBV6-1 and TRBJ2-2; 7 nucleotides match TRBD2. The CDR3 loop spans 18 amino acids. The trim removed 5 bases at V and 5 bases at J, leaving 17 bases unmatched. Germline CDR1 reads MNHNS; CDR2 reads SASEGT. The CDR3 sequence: CASSFRGGGWGGTGELFF. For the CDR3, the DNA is TGTGCCAGCAGTTTCCGGGGCGGGGGTTGGGGTGGTACCGGGGAGCTGTTTTTT.

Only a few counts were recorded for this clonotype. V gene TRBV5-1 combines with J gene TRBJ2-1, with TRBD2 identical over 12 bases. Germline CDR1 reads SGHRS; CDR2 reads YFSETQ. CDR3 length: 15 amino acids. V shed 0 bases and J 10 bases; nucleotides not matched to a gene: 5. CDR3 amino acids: CASSLDLAGGGEQFF. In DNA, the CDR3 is TGCGCCAGCAGCTTGGATCTAGCGGGAGGGGGGGAGCAGTTCTTC.

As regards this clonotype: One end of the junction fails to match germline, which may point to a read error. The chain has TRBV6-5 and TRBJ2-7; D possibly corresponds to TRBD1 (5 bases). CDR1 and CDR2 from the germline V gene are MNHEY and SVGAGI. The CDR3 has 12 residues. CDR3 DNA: TGTGCCAGCAGGGGCAGGGTATACGAGCAATGCTTC. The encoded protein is CASRGRVYEQCF.

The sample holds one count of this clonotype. The chain's CDR3 is CASSYSAPQTEQYF. In DNA, the CDR3 is TGTGCCAGCAGTTACTCGGCCCCCCAGACGGAGCAGTACTTC. The V and J genes are TRBV6-2 or TRBV6-3 and TRBJ2-7; no clear D gene. The V end lost 0 bases, the J end lost 7 bases, and 13 bases lay between the germline ends. Germline CDR1 is MNHEY and CDR2 is SVGEGT. The CDR3 extends over 14 amino acids.

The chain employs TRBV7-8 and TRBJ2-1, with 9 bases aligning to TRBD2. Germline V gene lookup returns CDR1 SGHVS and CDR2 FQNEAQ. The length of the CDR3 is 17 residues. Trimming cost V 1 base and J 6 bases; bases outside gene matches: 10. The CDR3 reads CASSLGGRVYKFNEQFF. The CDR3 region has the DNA TGTGCCAGCAGCTTAGGCGGGAGGGTCTATAAGTTCAATGAGCAGTTCTTC.

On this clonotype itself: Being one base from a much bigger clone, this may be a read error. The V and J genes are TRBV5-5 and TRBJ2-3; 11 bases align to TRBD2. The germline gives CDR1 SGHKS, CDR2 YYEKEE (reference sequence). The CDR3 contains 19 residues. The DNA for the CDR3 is TGTGCCAGCAGCTTGCTACTAGCGGGAGAGGTTTCCGGCACAGATACGCGGTATTTT. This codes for CASSLLLAGEVSGTDTRYF.

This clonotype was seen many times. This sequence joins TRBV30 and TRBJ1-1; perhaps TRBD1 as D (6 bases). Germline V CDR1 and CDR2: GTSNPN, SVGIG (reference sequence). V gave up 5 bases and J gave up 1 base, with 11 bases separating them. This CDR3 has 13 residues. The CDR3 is CAWGDRTNTEAFF. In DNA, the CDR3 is TGTGCCTGGGGCGACAGGACGAACACTGAAGCTTTCTTT.